This T cell receptor beta chain was documented in a study of T cells expressing NK-cell markers. Study-level findings and limits: Over 5 donors carried dominant NKG2C+ clonotypes that made up roughly 1.0-7.5% of their CD8+ T cells.

Synthesis of TCR beta cDNA relied on 5'RACE template switching carrying UMIs. Using the 5' RACE reads, TCRdb records one entry per CDR3 protein without DNA. This sample's clone table lists about 260,000 distinct CDR3 sequences. About this clonotype itself: Its target is not known.

CDR1 is SGHTA and CDR2 is FQGNSA in the germline V gene. The CDR3 runs to 16 residues. The chain combines TRBV7-2 with TRBJ2-2; the TCRdb call, TRBD1, lacks DNA for checking. The specimen was blood T cells: a sorted CD56 or NKG2C T cell subset, CD4+ or CD8+ T cells, or bulk PBMC T cells (not recorded which). This TCR derives from a woman between 18 and 70 years old in good health. CDR3 residues: CASSLAPPGGTGELFF.